This is a list of T cell receptor beta chains from one sample in a study of human T cells and chemical hapten exposure. TCRdb called the RACE reads again in MiXCR, with one record for every CDR3 protein. In the table there are 40,000 to 65,000 distinct CDR3 sequences, more than 9.5% of which are singletons. This sample comprised whole blood, obtained in connection with sensitization to the hapten diphenylcyclopropenone (DPC). Receptor source: a woman between 40 and 50 years old with alopecia areata. Some clones in this sample may be carry-over from other donors' samples. Each CDR3 is given with its conserved first and last residue. A D gene is named only where the DNA matches it firmly. Not every row has a clone size; where given, it reads once, few, many or a size class.

CDR3 protein: CSVDRRGLNTEAFF
CDR3 DNA: TGCAGCGTTGACCGCAGGGGACTGAACACTGAAGCTTTCTTT
J gene: TRBJ1-1
clone size: many
V gene: TRBV29-1
D gene: NA

CDR3 protein: CASSPSGATEAFF
CDR3 DNA: TGTGCCAGCAGCCCCTCAGGAGCCACTGAAGCTTTCTTT
J gene: TRBJ1-1
clone size: many
V gene: TRBV7-9
D gene: NA

CDR3 protein: CASSQVTRGTSGQFF
CDR3 DNA: TGCGCCAGCAGCCAAGTCACGAGGGGGACTAGCGGGCAGTTCTTC
J gene: TRBJ2-1
clone size: few
V gene: TRBV4-1
D gene: TRBD2

CDR3 protein: CATSGGQGARFAETQYF
CDR3 DNA: TGTGCCACCAGCGGAGGACAGGGGGCGCGATTTGCAGAGACCCAGTACTTC
J gene: TRBJ2-5
clone size: many
V gene: TRBV15
D gene: TRBD1

CDR3 protein: CASTPGTETDTQYF
CDR3 DNA: TGTGCCAGCACCCCCGGTACCGAGACAGATACGCAGTATTTT
J gene: TRBJ2-3
clone size: few
V gene: TRBV7-6
D gene: NA

CDR3 protein: CASRQTGDTGELFF
CDR3 DNA: TGTGCCAGCAGGCAGACAGGGGACACCGGGGAGCTGTTTTTT
J gene: TRBJ2-2
clone size: NA
V gene: TRBV6-1
D gene: TRBD1

CDR3 protein: CASSSDRGQFNEQFF
CDR3 DNA: TGTGCCAGCAGCTCGGACAGGGGGCAATTCAATGAGCAGTTCTTC
J gene: TRBJ2-1
clone size: NA
V gene: TRBV6-5
D gene: TRBD1

CDR3 protein: CSARDKTSGEQYF
CDR3 DNA: TGCAGTGCTAGAGATAAGACTAGCGGGGAGCAGTATTTT
J gene: TRBJ2-3
clone size: few
V gene: TRBV20-1
D gene: TRBD2

CDR3 protein: CASSPGVATNEKLFF
CDR3 DNA: TGTGCCAGCTCACCAGGGGTTGCAACTAATGAAAAACTGTTTTTT
J gene: TRBJ1-4
clone size: NA
V gene: TRBV18
D gene: NA

CDR3 protein: CSVDRQGTEAFF
CDR3 DNA: TGCAGCGTTGACCGACAGGGCACTGAAGCTTTCTTT
J gene: TRBJ1-1
clone size: many
V gene: TRBV29-1
D gene: TRBD1

CDR3 protein: CASSQDSDSPNYGYTF
CDR3 DNA: TGTGCCAGCAGCCAAGATTCAGACAGCCCTAACTATGGCTACACCTTC
J gene: TRBJ1-2
clone size: few
V gene: TRBV3-1
D gene: NA

CDR3 protein: CASSGWPSGNTIYF
CDR3 DNA: TGTGCCAGCAGCGGCTGGCCCTCTGGAAACACCATATATTTT
J gene: TRBJ1-3
clone size: many
V gene: TRBV28
D gene: NA

CDR3 protein: CASSQDEGGNQPQHF
CDR3 DNA: TGCGCCAGCAGCCAAGATGAGGGGGGGAATCAGCCCCAGCATTTT
J gene: TRBJ1-5
clone size: many
V gene: TRBV4-3
D gene: NA

CDR3 protein: CASSSRYNSPLHF
CDR3 DNA: TGTGCCAGCAGCTCACGTTATAATTCACCCCTCCACTTT
J gene: TRBJ1-6
clone size: many
V gene: TRBV14
D gene: NA

CDR3 protein: CASSPSAGGPSEQFF
CDR3 DNA: TGTGCCAGCTCACCATCGGCGGGGGGGCCTTCTGAGCAGTTCTTC
J gene: TRBJ2-1
clone size: few
V gene: TRBV18
D gene: TRBD2

CDR3 protein: CASSLVIDQPQHF
CDR3 DNA: TGTGCCAGCAGCCTCGTCATAGATCAGCCCCAGCATTTT
J gene: TRBJ1-5
clone size: few
V gene: TRBV5-5
D gene: NA

CDR3 protein: CASSQDLTTYNEQFF
CDR3 DNA: TGTGCCAGCAGCCAGGACCTGACGACCTACAATGAGCAGTTCTTC
J gene: TRBJ2-1
clone size: many
V gene: TRBV11-2
D gene: NA

CDR3 protein: CASTDSYEQYF
CDR3 DNA: TGTGCCAGCACTGACAGCTACGAGCAGTACTTC
J gene: TRBJ2-7
clone size: many
V gene: TRBV28
D gene: NA

CDR3 protein: CASSYSGASSSYNSPLHF
CDR3 DNA: TGTGCCAGCAGTTACTCCGGGGCTTCTAGCTCCTATAATTCACCCCTCCACTTT
J gene: TRBJ1-6
clone size: NA
V gene: TRBV6-5
D gene: NA

CDR3 protein: CASSVGPGTNAATTYNEQFF
CDR3 DNA: TGTGCCAGCAGCGTAGGACCCGGGACTAACGCAGCGACCACCTACAATGAGCAGTTCTTC
J gene: TRBJ2-1
clone size: NA
V gene: TRBV9
D gene: TRBD2

CDR3 protein: CASSVEGGRSQETQYF
CDR3 DNA: TGTGCCAGCAGCGTAGAAGGCGGGAGGTCCCAAGAGACCCAGTACTTC
J gene: TRBJ2-5
clone size: once
V gene: TRBV9
D gene: TRBD2

CDR3 protein: CASSQAAGEWNTQYF
CDR3 DNA: TGTGCCAGCAGCCAAGCGGCGGGGGAGTGGAATACGCAGTATTTT
J gene: TRBJ2-3
clone size: few
V gene: TRBV3-1
D gene: TRBD2

CDR3 protein: CAWSVAGEDYEQYF
CDR3 DNA: TGTGCCTGGAGTGTAGCAGGGGAGGACTACGAGCAGTACTTC
J gene: TRBJ2-7
clone size: few
V gene: TRBV30
D gene: NA

CDR3 protein: CSARVLGDSFF
CDR3 DNA: TGCAGTGCTAGAGTTCTGGGGGACTCTTTCTTT
J gene: TRBJ1-1
clone size: few
V gene: TRBV20-1
D gene: NA

CDR3 protein: CASSFNRETQYF
CDR3 DNA: TGTGCCAGCAGTTTTAACAGAGAGACCCAGTACTTC
J gene: TRBJ2-5
clone size: few
V gene: TRBV12-3/TRBV12-4
D gene: NA

CDR3 protein: CASSLWEQGKNIQYF
CDR3 DNA: TGTGCCAGCAGTTTATGGGAACAGGGCAAAAACATTCAGTACTTC
J gene: TRBJ2-4
clone size: NA
V gene: TRBV28
D gene: NA

CDR3 protein: CAISGASGGVEQFF
CDR3 DNA: TGTGCCATCAGTGGGGCTAGCGGGGGTGTTGAGCAGTTCTTC
J gene: TRBJ2-1
clone size: NA
V gene: TRBV10-3
D gene: TRBD2